A selection of T cell receptor beta chains follows, all from one sample in a study of cytomegalovirus exposure and HLA in healthy donors. Assay: immunoSEQ multiplex PCR; the TCRdb copy retains only in-frame clones and omits some. The table includes about 150,000 clones, 55% to 85% detected once. Sequencing was carried out using PBMCs. These receptors all stem from a man in his forties in good health and CMV-seronegative. The CDR3 runs from the conserved cysteine through the conserved F or W. A D gene is named only where the DNA matches it firmly. Only part of the rows carry a size: once, few, many, or a class if the clone is expanded.

J,size,V,D,DNA,CDR3
TRBJ2-1,-,TRBV19,-,TGTGCCAGTAGCCCAGGGCCGTACAATGAGCAGTTCTTC,CASSPGPYNEQFF
TRBJ2-2,once,TRBV27,-,TGTGCCAGCAGTCCGGAGACCTACACCGGGGAGCTGTTTTTT,CASSPETYTGELFF
TRBJ2-7,-,TRBV13,TRBD2,TGTGCCAGCAGCCCCTCCTCTAGCGGGGCTCTCTCCTACGAGCAGTACTTC,CASSPSSSGALSYEQYF
TRBJ2-7,few,TRBV6-1,-,TGTGCCAGCAGTCTCAACAGCTACGAGCAGTACTTC,CASSLNSYEQYF
TRBJ2-7,few,TRBV5-6,-,TGTGCCAGCAGCATATATGACTACGAGCAGTACTTC,CASSIYDYEQYF
TRBJ2-5,-,TRBV9,TRBD2,TGTGCCAGCAGCGGGACTAGCGGGAAGTGGGAGACCCAGTACTTC,CASSGTSGKWETQYF
TRBJ1-5,few,TRBV6-1,-,TGTGCCAGCAGGACGCGAGGGGGGGCCGAACAGCCCCAGCATTTT,CASRTRGGAEQPQHF
TRBJ2-7,-,TRBV5-6,-,TGTGCCAGCAGCTACGGACATACCGGCTACGAGCAGTACTTC,CASSYGHTGYEQYF
TRBJ2-7,-,TRBV6-1,TRBD1,TGTGCCAGCAGAACAGGACAGGCAACTCCCTACGAGCAGTACTTC,CASRTGQATPYEQYF
TRBJ2-7,once,TRBV9,-,TGTGCCAGCAGCACCGGCTCCTACGAGCAGTACTTC,CASSTGSYEQYF
TRBJ1-4,-,TRBV28,TRBD1,TGTGCCAGCAGTTTAGGGACAGGGGCAACTAATGAAAAACTGTTTTTT,CASSLGTGATNEKLFF
TRBJ2-5,-,TRBV5-1,TRBD2,TGCGCCAGCAGCTTGGTGGGTAGCGGGGCCTCAGAGACCCAGTACTTC,CASSLVGSGASETQYF
TRBJ2-4,-,TRBV27,-,TGTGCCAGCAGCCCCGACGGGTATAACATTCAGTACTTC,CASSPDGYNIQYF
TRBJ2-7,-,TRBV7-2,TRBD1,TGTGCCAGCAGCCAAAGGACAGGGGGGACCTACGAGCAGTACTTC,CASSQRTGGTYEQYF
TRBJ2-5,-,TRBV5-1,TRBD1,TGCGCCAGCAGCCCGGGCCGGGACAGGGTAGGATCTACGGGGGAGACCCAGTACTTC,CASSPGRDRVGSTGETQYF
TRBJ1-5,-,TRBV27,TRBD1,TGTGCCAGCAGTTTACAAGGGGGCTTTTTAGGTCAGCCCCAGCATTTT,CASSLQGGFLGQPQHF
TRBJ1-1,few,TRBV5-1,TRBD1,TGCGCCAGCAGCTTGGTACCGACAGGGTTCACTGAAGCTTTCTTT,CASSLVPTGFTEAFF